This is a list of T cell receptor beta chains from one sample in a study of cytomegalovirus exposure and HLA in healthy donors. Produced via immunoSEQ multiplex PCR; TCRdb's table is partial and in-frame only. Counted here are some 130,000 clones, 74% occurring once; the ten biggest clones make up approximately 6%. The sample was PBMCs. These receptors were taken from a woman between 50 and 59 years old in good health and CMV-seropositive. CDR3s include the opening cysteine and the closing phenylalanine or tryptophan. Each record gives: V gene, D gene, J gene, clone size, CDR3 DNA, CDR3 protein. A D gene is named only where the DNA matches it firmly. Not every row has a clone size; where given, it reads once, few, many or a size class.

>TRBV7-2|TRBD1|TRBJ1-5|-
TGTGCCAGCAGCTTGGGACAGGGACTGCCGCCCCAGCATTTT
CASSLGQGLPPQHF
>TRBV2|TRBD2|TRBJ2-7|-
TGTGCCAGCAGCCAGTTTTCCGGGACTAACCCCCAGTACTTC
CASSQFSGTNPQYF
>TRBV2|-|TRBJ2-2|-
TGTGCCAGCAGTATTGAACAGATGAACACCGGGGAGCTGTTTTTT
CASSIEQMNTGELFF
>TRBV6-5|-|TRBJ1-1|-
TGTGCCAGTAGCGGATGGGATGTAGCTGAAGCTTTCTTT
CASSGWDVAEAFF
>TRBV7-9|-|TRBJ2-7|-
TGTTCCAGCAGCTTCTCCTCCTACGAGCAGTACTTC
CSSSFSSYEQYF
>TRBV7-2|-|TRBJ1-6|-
TGTGCCAGCAGCTCACAGGGAGCCTATAATTCACCCCTCCACTTT
CASSSQGAYNSPLHF
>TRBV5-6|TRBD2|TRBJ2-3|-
TGTGCCAGCAGCTTGCGACTAGCGGGGGTGACAGATACGCAGTATTTT
CASSLRLAGVTDTQYF
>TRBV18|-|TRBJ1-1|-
TGTGCCACCTCCCTCCGGGAGAACACTGAAGCTTTCTTT
CATSLRENTEAFF
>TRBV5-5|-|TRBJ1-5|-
TGTGCCAGCAGCCCTCGGGACAACAATCAGCCCCAGCATTTT
CASSPRDNNQPQHF
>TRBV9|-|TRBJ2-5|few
TGTGCCAGCAGCGAGGAGTCTCAAGAGACCCAGTACTTC
CASSEESQETQYF
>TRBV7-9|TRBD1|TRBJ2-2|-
TGTGCCAGCATCAGGGACAGTAACACCGGGGAGCTGTTTTTT
CASIRDSNTGELFF
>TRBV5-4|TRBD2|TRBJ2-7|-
TGTGCCAGCAGGGACGGCGGGACTAGCATTGGCTACGAGCAGTACTTC
CASRDGGTSIGYEQYF
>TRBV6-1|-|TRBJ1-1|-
TGTGCCAGCAGTGACCAGACAGGTCACCCCCGTGCAGCTTTCTTT
CASSDQTGHPRAAFF
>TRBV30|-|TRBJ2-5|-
TGTGCCTGGAGTGTACTCCGGCAGGCCCTAAGAGAGACCCAGTACTTC
CAWSVLRQALRETQYF
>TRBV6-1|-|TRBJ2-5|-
TGTGCCAGCACCTCGGGGCGGGGTCCGCAAGAGACCCAGTACTTC
CASTSGRGPQETQYF
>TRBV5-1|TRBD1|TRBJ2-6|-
TGCGCCAGCAGCCTGGACGGGACAGGTAACTCTGGGGCCAACGTCCTGACTTTC
CASSLDGTGNSGANVLTF
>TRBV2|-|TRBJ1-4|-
TGTGCCAGCACCGCGGCTAATGAAAAACTGTTTTTT
CASTAANEKLFF
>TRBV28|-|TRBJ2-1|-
TGTGCCAGCAGTTCGAGTACGGTCGTCTACAATGAGCAGTTCTTC
CASSSSTVVYNEQFF
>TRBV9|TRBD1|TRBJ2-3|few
TGTGCCAGCAGCGGGGGGACAGGAACGGGAAGAGGCACAGATACGCAGTATTTT
CASSGGTGTGRGTDTQYF
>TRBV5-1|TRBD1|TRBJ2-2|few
TGTGCCAGCAGCCCTGACAGGGGGGCCGGGGAGCTGTTTTTT
CASSPDRGAGELFF
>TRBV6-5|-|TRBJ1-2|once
TGTGCCAGCAGTTACTCCAGCAGGAACTATGGCTACACCTTC
CASSYSSRNYGYTF